What follows are 26 T cell receptor beta chains derived from one specimen sequenced in a study of neoadjuvant anti-PD-1 for oral cavity cancer. Repertoires were generated with immunoSEQ multiplex PCR, while TCRdb's copy carries only in-frame clones and drops some. The data show about 14,000 clones, with about 61% seen just once and approximately 2.4% held by the top ten. The material sequenced was PBMCs, taken before nivolumab (anti-PD-1) treatment. These receptors all stem from a person aged 40-85 years with oral cavity squamous cell carcinoma.

As regards this clone: One end of the junction is discordant with germline, which a read error may explain. V is TRBV7-6 and J is TRBJ2-1; TRBD1 matches at 10 bases. Germline loops: CDR1 SGHVS, CDR2 FNYEAQ. The CDR3 is made up of 13 amino acids. The CDR3 spells CASSLDGTGDCIF. The CDR3 DNA reads TGTGCCAGCAGCTTAGACGGGACAGGGGATTGTATCTTC. Full variable domain (outside the CDR3, taken from reference TRBV7-6 and TRBJ2-1): GAGVSQSPRYKVTKRGQDVALRCDPISGHVSLYWYRQALGQGPEFLTYFNYEAQQDKSGLPNDRFSAERPEGSISTLTIQRTEQRDSAMYRCASSLDGTGDCIFGPGTRLTVL.

This clone was detected once. CDR3 amino acids: CASSPGDRGNYGYTF. The DNA for the CDR3 is TGCGCCAGCAGCCCGGGGGACAGGGGGAACTATGGCTACACCTTC. The V gene is TRBV5-1, the J gene TRBJ1-2, with 11 positions matching TRBD1. The germline V gene encodes CDR1 SGHRS and CDR2 YFSETQ. V dropped 4 bases and J dropped 2; count of bases not matched to a gene: 4. The CDR3 is 15 amino acids.

This clone was recorded a few times. This chain joins TRBV28 and TRBJ2-3; D unclear. The CDR3 runs 13 residues. CDR1 and CDR2 from the germline V gene are MDHEN and SYDVKM. V dropped 1 base and J dropped 6 bases, with 8 bases sitting between them. The CDR3 region is CASSLSARDTQYF. The CDR3 coding sequence is TGTGCCAGCAGTTTATCGGCGCGTGATACGCAGTATTTT.

The chain recombines TRBV6-1 with TRBJ1-2; D gene ambiguous. Trimming shortened V by 7 bases and J by 4 bases, and 7 bases separated the two germline ends. The CDR3 sequence is 11 residues long. Germline values: CDR1 MNHNS, CDR2 SASEGT. CDR3 bases: TGTGCCAGCATCGGCACCTATGGCTACACCTTC. It encodes CASIGTYGYTF.

The genes are TRBV7-9 and TRBJ2-7; 9 bases are shared with TRBD2. V dropped 5 bases and J dropped 4; count of bases not matched to a gene: 9. This CDR3 spans 15 amino acids. The germline V gene has CDR1 SEHNR and CDR2 FQNEAQ (reference sequence). The CDR3 DNA reads TGTGCCAGCAGCGGCCTGGCGGGGGGGCGGTACGAGCAGTACTTC. This sequence encodes CASSGLAGGRYEQYF.

This clone was picked up a small number of times. J is TRBJ2-7 and V is TRBV28; weak D call: TRBD1 (6 bases). The CDR3 covers 16 residues. Trimming left V 8 bases short and J 1 base short, with 21 bases between. CDR1 and CDR2 (germline): MDHEN, SYDVKM. The CDR3 loop is CASCRRGQGSSYEQYF. CDR3 nucleotides: TGTGCCAGCTGCCGGCGTGGGCAGGGGTCATCCTACGAGCAGTACTTC.

V and J are TRBV2 and TRBJ1-5; D unresolved. This CDR3 has 13 residues. Between the trimmed V and J ends, which lost 7 bases and 4 bases, there was a span of 11 bases. Germline V gene sequence: CDR1 SNHLY, CDR2 FYNNEI. CDR3 region: CASTPTRNQPQHF. In DNA form, the CDR3 reads TGTGCCAGCACCCCTACTAGGAATCAGCCCCAGCATTTT.

The chain has TRBV7-3 and TRBJ2-1, with D perhaps matching TRBD2 (6 bases). CDR1 is SGHTA and CDR2 is FQGTGA in the germline V gene. Between the trimmed V and J ends, which lost 1 base and 7 bases, there was a span of 8 bases. The CDR3 extends over 13 amino acids. As DNA, the CDR3 is TGTGCCAGCAGCTTAAGAGGAGGGAATGAGCAGTTCTTC. It encodes CASSLRGGNEQFF.

The chain recombines TRBV10-2 with TRBJ1-6; D ambiguous. This CDR3 region has 11 residues. Trimming stripped 8 bases from V and 7 bases from J, with 6 bases between. Germline assignment: CDR1 WSHSY and CDR2 SAAADI. The CDR3 protein is CASGENSPLHF. CDR3 bases: TGCGCCAGCGGAGAGAATTCACCCCTCCACTTT.

The genes are TRBV5-1 and TRBJ1-1; possibly TRBD1 for D (6 bases). Trimming took off 8 bases at V and 1 base at J, with 18 bases between the two ends. The germline V gene encodes CDR1 SGHRS and CDR2 YFSETQ. The CDR3 consists of 15 residues. This chain's CDR3 is CASNLRGGGNTEAFF. In DNA form, the CDR3 reads TGCGCCAGTAATCTCAGGGGCGGTGGGAACACTGAAGCTTTCTTT.

The rearrangement links TRBV14 to TRBJ1-1; no clear D gene. The germline V and J ends were trimmed by 4 bases and 8 bases, with 14 bases remaining between them. Germline CDR1 reads SGHDN; CDR2 reads FVKESK. CDR3 length: 13 residues. The CDR3 DNA reads as TGTGCCAGCAGCCCGGCCATTTATACAGAAGCTTTCTTT. This sequence encodes CASSPAIYTEAFF.

The V call is TRBV7-2, the J call TRBJ2-1, with 11 nucleotides matching TRBD2. Germline assignment: CDR1 SGHTA and CDR2 FQGNSA. V dropped 0 bases and J dropped 0; count of bases not matched to a gene: 7. This CDR3 spans 19 amino acids. CDR3 sequence reads: CASSLALLAGGYSYNEQFF. CDR3 in DNA: TGTGCCAGCAGCTTAGCCCTTCTAGCGGGGGGTTACTCCTACAATGAGCAGTTCTTC.

This clone turned up a few times. The chain couples TRBV5-1 to TRBJ1-1, with 8 nucleotides matching TRBD1. The V segment lost 3 bases and the J segment 4 bases; nucleotides outside the gene matches: 8. The CDR3 spans 15 residues. The germline gives CDR1 SGHRS, CDR2 YFSETQ. The CDR3 region is CASSYTDRGLTEAFF. The CDR3 DNA sequence: TGCGCCAGCAGCTATACCGACAGGGGCCTCACTGAAGCTTTCTTT. Combining the CDR3 with reference TRBV5-1 and TRBJ1-1 gives the whole variable domain KAGVTQTPRYLIKTRGQQVTLSCSPISGHRSVSWYQQTPGQGLQFLFEYFSETQRNKGNFPGRFSGRQFSNSRSEMNVSTLELGDSALYLCASSYTDRGLTEAFFGQGTRLTVV.

The count of this clone is one. This chain joins TRBV5-1 and TRBJ1-1; D is unclear. This CDR3 is built from 13 residues. Germline V gene data show CDR1 as SGHRS and CDR2 as YFSETQ. The V gene lost 4 bases and the J gene lost 0 bases, with 7 bases spanning the gap. The CDR3: CASSTRVNTEAFF. In DNA, the CDR3 is TGCGCCAGCAGCACTCGGGTGAACACTGAAGCTTTCTTT.

This chain links TRBV5-1 with TRBJ1-4; TRBD1 matches 9 bases. Germline values: CDR1 SGHRS, CDR2 YFSETQ. The trim removed 0 bases at V and 6 bases at J, leaving 9 bases unmatched. The CDR3 contains 17 residues. CDR3: CASSLDRGRLGDEKLFF. DNA for the CDR3: TGCGCCAGCAGCTTGGACAGGGGGCGCTTGGGGGATGAAAAACTGTTTTTT.

This clone was observed a single time. The chain combines TRBV4-1 with TRBJ2-7; D remains unclear. The germline gives CDR1 MGHRA, CDR2 YSYEKL. The CDR3 loop spans 15 amino acids. The V end was cut by 0 bases, the J end by 3 bases, with 12 bases between. The CDR3 protein is CASSQEVGRVYEQYF. In DNA form, the CDR3 reads TGCGCCAGCAGCCAAGAAGTCGGACGGGTCTACGAGCAGTACTTC.

V usage is TRBV19 and J usage is TRBJ1-5; possibly TRBD1 for D (6 bases). The CDR3 loop spans 15 amino acids. The germline gives CDR1 LNHDA, CDR2 SQIVND (reference sequence). Deletions cut 2 bases from V and 2 bases from J, with 10 bases between. Here the CDR3 reads CASSIQGIGNQPQHF. The CDR3 DNA reads TGTGCCAGTAGTATACAGGGGATTGGCAATCAGCCCCAGCATTTT.

The rearrangement uses TRBV2 and TRBJ1-1, with D maybe TRBD1 (5 bases). From germline, CDR1 is SNHLY and CDR2 FYNNEI. V lost 4 bases, J lost 0 bases, and 15 bases lay in between. The CDR3 covers 16 residues. The DNA for the CDR3 is TGTGCCAGCAGTGGCGGGGGGGGAATGATGAACACTGAAGCTTTCTTT. This codes for CASSGGGGMMNTEAFF.

This chain uses TRBV6-5 with TRBJ2-7; no reliable D call. Germline values: CDR1 MNHEY, CDR2 SVGAGI. With 5 bases removed from V and 0 bases from J, the gap between germline ends came to 8 bases. The CDR3 runs 13 residues. CDR3 in DNA: TGTGCCAGCAGTAAGCCGACCTCCTACGAGCAGTACTTC. Translated: CASSKPTSYEQYF.

V usage is TRBV19 and J usage is TRBJ1-2, with 7 bases that match TRBD1. This CDR3 comprises 14 residues. V lost 4 bases and J lost 4; bases outside the gene matches: 6. Germline V gene lookup returns CDR1 LNHDA and CDR2 SQIVND (reference sequence). The CDR3 coding sequence is TGTGCCAGTAGTACACAGGGGAGTGGCTATGGCTACACCTTC. Amino acids: CASSTQGSGYGYTF.

CDR3 coding DNA: TGTGCCAGTAGTATAGGCGGGGACAGGGAGTACAATGAGCAGTTCTTC. This sequence encodes CASSIGGDREYNEQFF. The chain joins TRBV19 to TRBJ2-1; the match to TRBD1 covers 9 bases. Per germline, CDR1 LNHDA and CDR2 SQIVND (reference sequence). Trimming at V came to 1 base and at J to 4 bases, leaving 5 bases not matched to a gene. This CDR3 has 16 residues.

This chain connects TRBV5-1 to TRBJ2-5, with 12 bases aligning to TRBD2. Germline V lookup: CDR1 SGHRS, CDR2 YFSETQ. Trimming removed 0 bases from V and 5 bases from J; junction bases left unmatched: 5. This CDR3 region has 16 residues. CDR3 nucleotide sequence: TGCGCCAGCAGCTTGGCCCTAGCGGGGGGGCCGGAGACCCAGTACTTC. It codes for CASSLALAGGPETQYF.

The rearrangement links TRBV6-5 to TRBJ2-7; TRBD1 matches at 7 bases. Germline CDR1 reads MNHEY; CDR2 reads SVGAGI. V lost 7 bases to trimming and J lost 6 bases; unmatched junction nucleotides: 3. CDR3 length equals 11 residues. The CDR3 DNA is TGTGCCAGCACTCAGGGGGTCGAGCAGTACTTC. Protein: CASTQGVEQYF.

This clone was counted a few times. This sequence joins TRBV10-2 and TRBJ1-2; D possibly corresponds to TRBD1 (5 bases). The CDR3 is 15 amino acids. Germline lookup yields CDR1 WSHSY and CDR2 SAAADI. V was cut by 6 bases and J by 6 bases, with 20 bases left in between. CDR3 nucleotides: TGCGCCAGCAGCAAATTGGGGGACGGAGGCCATGGCTACACCTTC. This translates into CASSKLGDGGHGYTF.

This clone was picked up one time. The V gene is TRBV10-3, the J gene TRBJ1-1, with TRBD1 matching 9 bases. The CDR3 extends over 16 amino acids. The germline V gene has CDR1 ENHRY and CDR2 SYGVKD. J lost 3 bases, V lost 2 bases, and 7 bases had no gene match. The CDR3 nucleotides are TGTGCCATCAGTGAGCCAGAACAGGGGGCCCACACTGAAGCTTTCTTT. Translated: CAISEPEQGAHTEAFF.

A single count supports this clone. The genes are TRBV2 and TRBJ2-3; 7 nucleotides match TRBD2. The V gene end was trimmed by 9 bases and the J gene end by 0 bases; junction bases not matched to a gene: 6. CDR3 length: 14 amino acids. The germline V gene encodes CDR1 SNHLY and CDR2 FYNNEI. CDR3 sequence: CASALAVSTDTQYF. In nucleotides, the CDR3 is TGTGCCAGTGCGCTAGCGGTTAGCACAGATACGCAGTATTTT.